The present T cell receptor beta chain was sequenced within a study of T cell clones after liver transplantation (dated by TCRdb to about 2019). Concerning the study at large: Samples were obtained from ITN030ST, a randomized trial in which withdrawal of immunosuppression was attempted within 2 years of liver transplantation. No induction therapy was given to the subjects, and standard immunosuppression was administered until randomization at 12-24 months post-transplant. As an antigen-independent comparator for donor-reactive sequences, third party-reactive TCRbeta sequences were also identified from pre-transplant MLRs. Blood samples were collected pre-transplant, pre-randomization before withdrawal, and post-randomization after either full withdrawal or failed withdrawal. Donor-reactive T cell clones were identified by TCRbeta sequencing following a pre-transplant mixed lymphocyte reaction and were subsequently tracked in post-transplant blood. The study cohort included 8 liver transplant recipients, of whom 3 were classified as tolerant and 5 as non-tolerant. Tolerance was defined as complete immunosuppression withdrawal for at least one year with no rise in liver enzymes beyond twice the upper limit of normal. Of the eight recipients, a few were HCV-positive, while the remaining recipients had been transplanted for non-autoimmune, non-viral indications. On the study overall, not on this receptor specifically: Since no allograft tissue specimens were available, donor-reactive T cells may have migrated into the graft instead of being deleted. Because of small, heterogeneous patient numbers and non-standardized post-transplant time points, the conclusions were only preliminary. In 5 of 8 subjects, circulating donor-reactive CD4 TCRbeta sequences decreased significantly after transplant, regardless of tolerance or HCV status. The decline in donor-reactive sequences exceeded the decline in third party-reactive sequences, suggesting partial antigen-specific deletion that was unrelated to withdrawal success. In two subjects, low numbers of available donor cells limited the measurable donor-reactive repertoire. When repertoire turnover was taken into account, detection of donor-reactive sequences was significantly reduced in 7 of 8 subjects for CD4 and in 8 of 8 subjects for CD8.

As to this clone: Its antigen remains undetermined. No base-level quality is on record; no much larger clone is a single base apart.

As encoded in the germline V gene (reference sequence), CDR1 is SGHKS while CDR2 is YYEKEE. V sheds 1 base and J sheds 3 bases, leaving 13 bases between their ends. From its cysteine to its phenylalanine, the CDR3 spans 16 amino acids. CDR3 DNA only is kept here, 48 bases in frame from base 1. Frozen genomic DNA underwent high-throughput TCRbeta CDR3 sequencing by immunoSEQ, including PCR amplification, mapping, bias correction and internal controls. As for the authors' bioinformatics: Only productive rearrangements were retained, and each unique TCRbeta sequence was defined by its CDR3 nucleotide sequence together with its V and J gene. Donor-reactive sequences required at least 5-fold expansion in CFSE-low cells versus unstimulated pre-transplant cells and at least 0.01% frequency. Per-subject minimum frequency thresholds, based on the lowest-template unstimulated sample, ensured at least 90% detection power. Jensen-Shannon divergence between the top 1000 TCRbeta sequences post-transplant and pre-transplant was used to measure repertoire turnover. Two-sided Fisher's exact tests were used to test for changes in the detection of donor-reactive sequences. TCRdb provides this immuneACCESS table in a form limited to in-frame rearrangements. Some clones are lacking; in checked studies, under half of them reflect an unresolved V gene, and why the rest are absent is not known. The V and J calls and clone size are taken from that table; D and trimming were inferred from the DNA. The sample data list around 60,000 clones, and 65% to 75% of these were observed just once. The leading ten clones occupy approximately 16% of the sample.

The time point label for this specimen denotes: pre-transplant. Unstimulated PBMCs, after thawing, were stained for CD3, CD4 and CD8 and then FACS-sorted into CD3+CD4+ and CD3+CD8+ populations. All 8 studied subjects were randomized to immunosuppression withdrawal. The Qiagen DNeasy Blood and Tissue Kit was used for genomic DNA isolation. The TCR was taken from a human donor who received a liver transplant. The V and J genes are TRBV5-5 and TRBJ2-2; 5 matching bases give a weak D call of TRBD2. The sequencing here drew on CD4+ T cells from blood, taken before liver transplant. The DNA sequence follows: TGTGCCAGCAGCTTGAACCGGGGAAGGGACACCGGGGAGCTGTTTTTT. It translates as CASSLNRGRDTGELFF.